The T cell receptor beta chain under discussion was sequenced for a study of CD8 T cells in ankylosing spondylitis. CDR1 and CDR2 from the germline V gene are LGHNA and YNFKEQ. The CDR3 is 14 residues long. TCRdb fed the 5' RACE reads into MiXCR, producing one record per CDR3 protein. The data show about 140,000 distinct CDR3 sequences, roughly 8.3% seen once. General study points: Previously reported in reactive arthritis synovial fluid and blood were some of the motif variants. As reported, disease-linked clones showed significant enrichment in matched ankylosing spondylitis synovial fluid. A TCR beta motif of 8 or 9 highly homologous variants appeared characteristic of ankylosing spondylitis blood.

About this clonotype itself: Its specificity is not known. This may stem from a read error, because a much larger clone lies one nucleotide away.

Sequences were obtained from synovial fluid, either unsorted or a sorted T cell fraction (not recorded which). The sequence derives from a male donor with ankylosing spondylitis. The chain recombines TRBV4-2 with TRBJ2-7; no clear D. In DNA form, the CDR3 reads TGTGCCAGCAGCCAAGACCCGGCCTCCTACGAGCAGAACTTC. Translated: CASSQDPASYEQNF.